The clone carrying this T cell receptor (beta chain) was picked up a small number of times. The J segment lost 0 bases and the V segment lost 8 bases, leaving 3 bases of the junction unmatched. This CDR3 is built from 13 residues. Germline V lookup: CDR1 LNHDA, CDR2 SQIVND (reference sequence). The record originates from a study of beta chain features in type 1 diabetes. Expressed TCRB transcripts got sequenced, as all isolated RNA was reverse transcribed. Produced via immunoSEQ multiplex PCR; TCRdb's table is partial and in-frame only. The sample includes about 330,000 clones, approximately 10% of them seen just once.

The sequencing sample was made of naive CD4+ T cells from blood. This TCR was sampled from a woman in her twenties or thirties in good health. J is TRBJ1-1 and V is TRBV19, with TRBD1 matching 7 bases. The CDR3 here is CASSGQLNTEAFF. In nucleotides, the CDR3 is TGTGCCAGTTCGGGACAGTTGAACACTGAAGCTTTCTTT.